This T cell receptor (beta chain) was recovered during a study of blood T cell repertoires in COVID-19. Study information: PBMCs, B-cell-depleted T cells, or T cells provided the cDNA or gDNA that made up the material.

V gave up 0 bases and J gave up 5 bases, with 19 bases separating them. The length of the CDR3 is 17 residues. Per the germline V gene, CDR1 is LGHDT and CDR2 is YNNKEL (reference sequence). The table came from immunoSEQ multiplex PCR; TCRdb's copy has only in-frame clones and leaves some out. The data contain approximately 97,000 clones, 81% of them singletons. The clonotype originates from a man aged 55-75 years with acute or convalescent COVID-19. What was sequenced was peripheral blood. The rearrangement links TRBV3-1 (or the pseudogene TRBV3-2) to TRBJ2-5; perhaps TRBD1 as D (5 bases). CDR3 sequence (DNA): TGTGCCAGCAGCCAAGATCCCGGCTCAGGGCGCAGGGAGACCCAGTACTTC. Its protein is CASSQDPGSGRRETQYF.